Each of the 17 T cell receptor beta chains below was sequenced from the same sample in a study of cytomegalovirus exposure and HLA in healthy donors. The primer mix had 60 Vbeta and 13 Jbeta primers. TCRdb keeps only in-frame clones here, not all; method: immunoSEQ multiplex PCR. The repertoire holds 100,000 to 150,000 clones, with 77% as singletons. The sequencing sample was made of PBMCs. All receptors derive from a middle-aged woman in good health and CMV-seropositive.

The V gene is TRBV28, the J gene TRBJ1-5; D is uncertain. The CDR3 totals 12 residues. Germline values: CDR1 MDHEN, CDR2 SYDVKM. Trimming shortened V by 8 bases and J by 1 base, and 6 bases separated the two germline ends. The CDR3, as DNA: TGTGCCAGCCTCGTCAGCAATCAGCCCCAGCATTTT. Translated: CASLVSNQPQHF. Using reference TRBV28 and TRBJ1-5 for the parts outside the CDR3, the full variable domain is DVKVTQSSRYLVKRTGEKVFLECVQDMDHENMFWYRQDPGLGLRLIYFSYDVKMKEKGDIPEGYSVSREKKERFSLILESASTNQTSMYLCASLVSNQPQHFGDGTRLSIL.

The genes are TRBV30 and TRBJ2-3; a possible D gene is TRBD1 (5 bases). Per the germline V gene, CDR1 is GTSNPN and CDR2 is SVGIG (reference sequence). This CDR3 has 13 residues. Trimming cost V 3 bases and J 6 bases, with 13 bases left between them. This CDR3 reads CAWRGQGGDTQYF. Here the CDR3 DNA reads TGTGCCTGGAGGGGTCAGGGTGGCGATACGCAGTATTTT.

The CDR3 coding sequence is TGTGCCAGCAGTGCGAGGACTGCCCTCTCCTACAATGAGCAGTTCTTC. Translated: CASSARTALSYNEQFF. This rearrangement joins TRBV28 to TRBJ2-1, with D maybe TRBD2 (5 bases). The ends were cut back, 5 bases at V and 0 bases at J, with 14 bases in the middle. This CDR3 comprises 16 residues. Germline CDR1 and CDR2: MDHEN and SYDVKM.

For this clone: Other nucleotide sequences in the sample specify the same CDR3. The chain links TRBV30 to TRBJ1-5; D is uncertain. Germline CDR1 reads GTSNPN; CDR2 reads SVGIG (reference sequence). V was cut by 3 bases and J by 3 bases, with 9 bases left in between. The length of the CDR3 is 13 residues. The CDR3 nucleotides read TGTGCCTGGAGCTCCGGGTCCAATCAGCCCCAGCATTTT. Amino acids: CAWSSGSNQPQHF.

The chain carries TRBV6-6 and TRBJ1-1; 11 bases align to TRBD1. The CDR3 extends over 15 amino acids. Germline CDR1 reads MNHNY; CDR2 reads SVGAGI (reference sequence). Germline trimming cut 6 bases from V and 1 base from J; bases unmatched to any gene: 4. The CDR3 nucleotides are TGTGCCAGCAGCCTCGGACAGGGGGCGAACACTGAAGCTTTCTTT. This codes for CASSLGQGANTEAFF.

The chain recombines TRBV28 with TRBJ1-2; no firm D call. CDR1 and CDR2 from the germline V gene are MDHEN and SYDVKM. The ends were cut back, 5 bases at V and 4 bases at J, with 8 bases in the middle. The CDR3 length is 12 residues. For the CDR3, the DNA is TGTGCCAGCAGTCCGGCAGGCTATGGCTACACCTTC. Translating gives CASSPAGYGYTF.

The V gene is TRBV29-1, the J gene TRBJ2-7; 7 bases are shared with TRBD1. The CDR3 is made up of 13 amino acids. The germline CDR1 and CDR2 sequences are SQVTM and ANQGSEA. The V and J ends lost 4 bases and 7 bases, in that order; junction bases with no gene match: 10. The CDR3 spells CSVVEGARGEQYF. DNA of the CDR3: TGCAGCGTTGTTGAGGGGGCCCGTGGGGAGCAGTACTTC.

This clone was counted only a few times. This sequence joins TRBV7-9 and TRBJ2-7; possibly TRBD1 for D (6 bases). The CDR3 sequence is 13 residues long. Trimming stripped 3 bases from V and 6 bases from J, with 12 bases between. Looked up from germline, CDR1 is SEHNR and CDR2 is FQNEAQ (reference sequence). DNA for the CDR3: TGTGCCAGCAGCTTGATACAGGGAAGCGAGCAGTACTTC. This gives the protein CASSLIQGSEQYF. Full variable domain (rest looked up from reference TRBV7-9 and TRBJ2-7): DTGVSQNPRHKITKRGQNVTFRCDPISEHNRLYWYRQTLGQGPEFLTYFQNEAQLEKSRLLSDRFSAERPKGSFSTLEIQRTEQGDSAMYLCASSLIQGSEQYFGPGTRLTVT.

V gene TRBV9 combines with J gene TRBJ2-3, with D perhaps TRBD2 (7 bases). CDR1 and CDR2 from the germline V gene are SGDLS and YYNGEE. There are 16 residues in the CDR3. V was clipped by 3 bases and J by 0 bases, with 14 bases between them. The CDR3 DNA reads TGTGCCAGCAGCGGGGGAGGGGGACTCAGCACAGATACGCAGTATTTT. This translates into CASSGGGGLSTDTQYF.

This clone was counted between two and nine times. The chain couples TRBV5-4 to TRBJ1-1; D is unclear. The ends were cut back, 1 base at V and 0 bases at J, with 4 bases in the middle. The CDR3 length is 13 residues. The germline CDR1 and CDR2 sequences are SGHNT and YYREEE (reference sequence). Here the CDR3 DNA reads TGTGCCAGCAGCTTGTCCGTGAACACTGAAGCTTTCTTT. Protein product: CASSLSVNTEAFF.

The V gene is TRBV6-1, the J gene TRBJ2-2, with TRBD1 matching 8 bases. This CDR3 contains 15 residues. The V segment lost 2 bases and the J segment 4 bases; nucleotides outside the gene matches: 3. The germline CDR1 and CDR2 sequences are MNHNS and SASEGT. The CDR3 DNA sequence: TGTGCCAGCAGTGAAAGGACAGGGTTCACCGGGGAGCTGTTTTTT. Its translation: CASSERTGFTGELFF.

The rearrangement links TRBV29-1 to TRBJ2-2, with D possibly being TRBD2 (6 bases). CDR1 and CDR2 from the germline V gene are SQVTM and ANQGSEA. The germline V and J ends were trimmed by 5 bases and 1 base, with 14 bases remaining between them. CDR3 length: 15 amino acids. The CDR3 loop reads CSVQRDFLNTGELFF. CDR3 sequence (DNA): TGCAGCGTTCAACGGGACTTTCTGAACACCGGGGAGCTGTTTTTT.

The chain carries TRBV15 and TRBJ1-1, with TRBD1 identical over 9 bases. The CDR3 runs 16 residues. Germline loops: CDR1 LNHNV, CDR2 YYDKDF (reference sequence). Trimming cost V 2 bases and J 1 base; bases outside gene matches: 5. The CDR3 DNA is TGTGCCACCAGCAGACCACCGGGACAGGGGAACACTGAAGCTTTCTTT. Translating gives CATSRPPGQGNTEAFF.

This rearrangement joins TRBV27 to TRBJ2-7; 8 bases are shared with TRBD1. In germline, CDR1 is MNHEY, CDR2 SMNVEV (reference sequence). V was pared by 5 bases and J by 5 bases, with 8 bases of the junction left unmatched. The CDR3 runs 14 residues. CDR3 bases: TGTGCCAGCAGTCCCCTGGGACAGGTCCACGAGCAGTACTTC. Translated, it gives CASSPLGQVHEQYF.

This clone turned up a few times. For the CDR3, the DNA is TGCGCCAGCAGCTTGCTGGGACACTCCTACGAGCAGTACTTC. It codes for CASSLLGHSYEQYF. The chain employs TRBV5-1 and TRBJ2-7; possibly TRBD1 for D (6 bases). CDR3 size: 14 residues. V lost 1 base and J lost 0, with 8 bases in between. Per the germline V gene, CDR1 is SGHRS and CDR2 is YFSETQ.

V gene TRBV10-3 combines with J gene TRBJ2-6, with D perhaps matching TRBD1 (5 bases). Looked up from germline, CDR1 is ENHRY and CDR2 is SYGVKD. V lost 6 bases and J lost 1, with 10 bases in between. This CDR3 contains 15 residues. CDR3 coding DNA: TGTGCCATCAGAACTTCAGGGTCTGGGGCCAACGTCCTGACTTTC. This encodes CAIRTSGSGANVLTF.

At least ten counts were recorded for this clone. This sequence joins TRBV5-6 and TRBJ2-2, with a weak D call TRBD2 (6 bases). Trimming took 1 base from V and 7 from J, leaving 14 bases between them. This CDR3 comprises 15 residues. CDR1 SGHDT and CDR2 YYEEEE come from the germline V gene. The CDR3 spells CASSLLPGDGGELFF. In DNA form, the CDR3 reads TGTGCCAGCAGCTTGCTTCCGGGAGACGGCGGGGAGCTGTTTTTT.